This T cell receptor (beta chain) was retrieved from a study of cytomegalovirus exposure and HLA in healthy donors. The study, taken as a whole, reports: Reportedly, TCR beta sequences accurately predicted HLA-A and HLA-B alleles in most subjects. Indistinguishability led to the exclusion of some V segments, TRBV6-2 and TRBV6-3 included.

The V gene's germline CDR1 is LGHNA and CDR2 YNFKEQ. The ends lost 1 base at V and 6 bases at J; junction bases unmatched: 5. The CDR3 length is 16 residues. The primer mix had 60 Vbeta and 13 Jbeta primers. Method: immunoSEQ multiplex PCR; TCRdb's copy keeps in-frame clones and lacks some. Among about 160,000 clones listed, over 60% were seen once. Regarding this clone: The antigen is undetermined.

The chain carries TRBV4-2 and TRBJ2-1; the match to TRBD2 covers 11 bases. What was sequenced was PBMCs. This receptor was taken from a woman younger than 45 in good health and CMV-seronegative. CDR3 sequence (DNA): TGTGCCAGCAGCCAAGCGGATAGCGGGGGGGCCAATGAGCAGTTCTTC. It specifies CASSQADSGGANEQFF.